The present entry profiles one T cell receptor beta chain with its context. Its antigen is unknown. CDR1 SGHRS and CDR2 YFSETQ come from the germline V gene. V lost 5 bases, J lost 6 bases, and 13 bases stayed unmatched. The CDR3 is 15 residues long. These data originate in a study of Tregs in tolerant kidney transplant recipients. Generated by immunoSEQ multiplex PCR, the TCRdb table keeps only in-frame clones and is missing some. The table records about 5,600 clones, almost 90% of them present only once. The chain recombines TRBV5-1 with TRBJ1-2; 7 bases map to TRBD1. The TCR was taken from a human patient who received a combined kidney and bone marrow transplant. The source material was Tregs from blood cultured with allogeneic cells, sampled before the transplant. The CDR3 loop is CASRTPDRVRHGYTF. The CDR3, as DNA: TGCGCCAGCAGGACTCCCGACAGGGTTCGGCATGGCTACACCTTC. Combining the CDR3 with reference TRBV5-1 and TRBJ1-2 gives the whole variable domain KAGVTQTPRYLIKTRGQQVTLSCSPISGHRSVSWYQQTPGQGLQFLFEYFSETQRNKGNFPGRFSGRQFSNSRSEMNVSTLELGDSALYLCASRTPDRVRHGYTFGSGTRLTVV.